This TCR beta chain appears in the sequencing data of a study of long-term antiretroviral therapy in people with HIV. Study-wide points: Post-ART samples showed increased diversity that remained below transplant donor control levels.

immunoSEQ v3.0 was run at survey level. Only in-frame clones appear in the TCRdb table, and some are missing; sequencing was by immunoSEQ multiplex PCR. Among roughly 28,000 clones, 93% were seen once, and the ten largest hold about a tenth. V gave up 0 bases and J gave up 0 bases, with 7 bases separating them. The CDR3 extends over 15 amino acids. Germline CDR1 LNHDA, CDR2 SQIVND (reference sequence). For this clone: What it binds is not known.

This chain joins TRBV19 and TRBJ2-3, with unresolved D. The sample was unsorted PBMCs, taken 6.2 years after starting antiretroviral therapy. This sequence was found in a man aged 35 to 55 with HIV. DNA of the CDR3: TGTGCCAGTAGTATAGATCTGCTGAGCACAGATACGCAGTATTTT. This sequence encodes CASSIDLLSTDTQYF.